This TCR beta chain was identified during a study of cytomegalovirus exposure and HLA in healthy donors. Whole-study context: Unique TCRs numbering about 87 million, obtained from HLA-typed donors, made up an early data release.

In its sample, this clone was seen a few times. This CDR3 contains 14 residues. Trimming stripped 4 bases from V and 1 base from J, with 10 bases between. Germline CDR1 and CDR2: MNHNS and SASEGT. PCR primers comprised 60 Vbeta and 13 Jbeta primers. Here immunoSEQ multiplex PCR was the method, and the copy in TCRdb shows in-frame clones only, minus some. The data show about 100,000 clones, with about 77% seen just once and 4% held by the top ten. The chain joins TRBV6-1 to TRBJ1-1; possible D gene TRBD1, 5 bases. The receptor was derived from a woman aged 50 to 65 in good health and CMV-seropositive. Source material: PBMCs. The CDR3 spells CASSAGLTNTEAFF. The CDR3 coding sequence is TGTGCCAGCAGTGCGGGACTTACGAACACTGAAGCTTTCTTT.